The rows below give T cell receptor beta chains drawn from one sample of a study of identical twins. TCRdb redid the calling of the 5' RACE reads with MiXCR, one entry per CDR3 protein. In the table there are 350,000 to 450,000 distinct CDR3 sequences, less than 20% of which are singletons. Sequencing was done on a sample of naive T cells sorted from blood. The source is a man aged 50 to 60 in good health. The CDR3 runs from the conserved cysteine through the conserved F or W. The D gene is left open where the match is weak. Some rows mark clone size as missing; the rest say once, few, many or name a class of expanded clone.

d_gene	v_gene	abundance	j_gene	CDR3nt	CDR3aa
TRBD2	TRBV12-3/TRBV12-4	.	TRBJ2-1	TGTGCCAGCAGTCAAGAAGACTATTTAAAGGGACTAGCGGAATACAATGAGCAGTTCTTC	CASSQEDYLKGLAEYNEQFF
TRBD1	TRBV7-9	few	TRBJ2-4	TGTGCCAGCAGCTTTTGGGACAGGGGAAACATTCAGTACTTC	CASSFWDRGNIQYF
.	TRBV4-2	many	TRBJ1-2	TGTGCCAGCAGCCAATACTGGCGTTCTACAAACTATGGCTACACCTTC	CASSQYWRSTNYGYTF
.	TRBV12-3/TRBV12-4	.	TRBJ2-7	TGTGCCAGCAGTTTGAGCGCCCCGGCCTACGAGCAGTACTTC	CASSLSAPAYEQYF
.	TRBV28	.	TRBJ2-5	TGTGCCAGCAGTCCCCCAGCCCGAAGCCAAGAGACCCAGTACTTC	CASSPPARSQETQYF
TRBD1	TRBV6-2/TRBV6-3	.	TRBJ2-7	TGTGCCAGCACCGACAGGGGGGAGGATTCCTACGAGCAGTACTTC	CASTDRGEDSYEQYF
.	TRBV25-1	many	TRBJ1-2	TGTGCCAGCAGTGAATTGCCTTGGGGTGACGGCTACACCTTC	CASSELPWGDGYTF
TRBD2	TRBV25-1	many	TRBJ2-7	TGTGCCAGCAGTGATTTTGCAGGGACTACCTACGAGCAGTACTTC	CASSDFAGTTYEQYF
TRBD1	TRBV4-2	.	TRBJ2-1	TGTGCCAGCAGCTTCCGGGACAGGGGGTTCAATGAGCAGTTCTTC	CASSFRDRGFNEQFF
.	TRBV5-1	few	TRBJ2-3	TGCGCCAGCAGCTTACAGGCATCTAACACAGATACGCAGTATTTT	CASSLQASNTDTQYF
.	TRBV5-1	few	TRBJ2-5	TGCGCCAGCAGCTCGGGGACCTCCGTGTGCTTC	CASSSGTSVCF
.	TRBV5-1	.	TRBJ1-1	TGCGCCAGCAGCTTGGAAAGGGGCGACACTGAAGCTTTCTTT	CASSLERGDTEAFF
TRBD2	TRBV7-2	many	TRBJ2-5	TGTGCCAGCAGCTTAGCCCCAGCGGGGCAGGAGACCCAGTACTTC	CASSLAPAGQETQYF
.	TRBV7-2	.	TRBJ1-6	TGTGCCAGCAGCCCCCATCGGAACTCCTATAATTCACCCCTCCACTTT	CASSPHRNSYNSPLHF
.	TRBV28	.	TRBJ1-1	TGTGCCAGCAGTTTACGGGGGGGTGATGCTTTCTTT	CASSLRGGDAFF
TRBD2	TRBV23-1	.	TRBJ2-2	TGCGCCAGCAGCCCGAAGCGGGGGTTGGGCCGGGAGCTGTTTTTT	CASSPKRGLGRELFF
TRBD2	TRBV7-9	few	TRBJ2-7	TGTGCCAGCAGCCAAATCATAGCGGGTCTAGGGGCCTACGAGCAGTACTTC	CASSQIIAGLGAYEQYF